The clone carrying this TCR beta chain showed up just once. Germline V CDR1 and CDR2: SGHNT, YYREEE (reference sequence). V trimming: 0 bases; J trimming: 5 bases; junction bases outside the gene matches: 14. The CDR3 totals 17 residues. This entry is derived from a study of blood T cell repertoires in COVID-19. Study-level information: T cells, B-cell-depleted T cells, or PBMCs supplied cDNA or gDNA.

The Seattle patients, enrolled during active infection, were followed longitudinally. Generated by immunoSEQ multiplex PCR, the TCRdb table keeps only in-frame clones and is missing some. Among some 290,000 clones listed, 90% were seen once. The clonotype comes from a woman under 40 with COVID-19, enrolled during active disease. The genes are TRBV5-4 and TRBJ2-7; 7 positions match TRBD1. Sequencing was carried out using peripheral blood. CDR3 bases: TGTGCCAGCAGCTTGGGTACAGGGGTTTTGTCTGCGGACGAGCAGTACTTC. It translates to CASSLGTGVLSADEQYF.